This TCR beta chain was sequenced for a study of cytomegalovirus exposure and HLA in healthy donors. General study points: There were some 150 TCR beta chains listed as cytomegalovirus-associated.

The CDR3 length is 12 residues. V gave up 1 base and J gave up 7 bases, with 7 bases separating them. Germline assignment: CDR1 SEHNR and CDR2 FQNEAQ (reference sequence). A remark on this clone: The antigen is undetermined.

Clones were sequenced by immunoSEQ multiplex PCR, and TCRdb holds only the in-frame ones, with some missing. This table has 140,000 or so clones, 87% appearing once. The sequenced sample consisted of PBMCs. This sequence joins TRBV7-9 and TRBJ1-1; D gene uncertain. The clonotype was recovered from a man aged 18 to 30 in good health and CMV-seropositive. CDR3 DNA sequence: TGTGCCAGCAGCTTAGGCGGGATTGAAGCTTTCTTT. Its translation: CASSLGGIEAFF.